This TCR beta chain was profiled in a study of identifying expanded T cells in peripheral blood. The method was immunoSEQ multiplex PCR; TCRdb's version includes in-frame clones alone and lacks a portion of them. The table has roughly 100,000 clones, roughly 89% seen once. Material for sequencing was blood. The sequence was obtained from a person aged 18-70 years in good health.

This chain's CDR3 is CAWGASGYSPLHF. The CDR3 bases are TGTGCCTGGGGGGCTAGTGGATATTCACCCCTCCACTTT. This chain joins TRBV30 and TRBJ1-6; D may be TRBD1 (5 bases). Per the germline V gene, CDR1 is GTSNPN and CDR2 is SVGIG (reference sequence). CDR3 length: 13 residues. Trimming removed 5 bases at V and 8 bases at J, with 13 bases between.